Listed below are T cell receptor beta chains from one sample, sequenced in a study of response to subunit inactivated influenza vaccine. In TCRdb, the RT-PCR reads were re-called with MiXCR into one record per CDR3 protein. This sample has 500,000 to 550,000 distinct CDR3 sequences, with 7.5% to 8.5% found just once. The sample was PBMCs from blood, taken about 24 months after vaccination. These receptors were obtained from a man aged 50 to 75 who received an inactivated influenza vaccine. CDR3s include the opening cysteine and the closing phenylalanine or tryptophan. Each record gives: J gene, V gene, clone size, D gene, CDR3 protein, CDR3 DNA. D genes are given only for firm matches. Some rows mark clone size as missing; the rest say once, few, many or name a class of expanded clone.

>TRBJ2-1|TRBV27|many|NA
CASSQKTSSYNEQFF
TGTGCCAGCAGCCAAAAAACTAGCTCCTACAATGAGCAGTTCTTC
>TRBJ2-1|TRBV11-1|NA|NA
CASSLETYSRIRHNEQFF
TGTGCCAGCAGCTTAGAGACCTATTCCCGAATAAGACACAATGAGCAGTTCTTC
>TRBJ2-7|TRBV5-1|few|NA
CASTPGLTPPEQYF
TGCGCCAGCACCCCTGGGTTAACCCCCCCCGAGCAGTACTTC
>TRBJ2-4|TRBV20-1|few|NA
CSALTGGKNIQYF
TGCAGTGCTCTGACTGGGGGCAAAAACATTCAGTACTTC
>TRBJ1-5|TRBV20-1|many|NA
CSARGHVSNQPQHF
TGCAGTGCTAGAGGACACGTTTCTAATCAGCCCCAGCATTTT
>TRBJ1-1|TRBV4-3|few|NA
CASSQSSLGTEAFF
TGCGCCAGCAGCCAGAGCAGTTTAGGGACTGAAGCTTTCTTT
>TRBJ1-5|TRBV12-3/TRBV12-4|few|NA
CASSLAEGWGPQHF
TGTGCCAGCAGTTTAGCGGAGGGGTGGGGGCCCCAGCATTTT
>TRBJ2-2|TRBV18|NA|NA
CASSPKRVNTGELFF
TGTGCCAGCTCTCCGAAACGAGTGAACACCGGGGAGCTGTTTTTT
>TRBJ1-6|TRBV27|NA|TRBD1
CASSFGRGIGSPLHF
TGTGCCAGCAGTTTCGGCAGGGGGATAGGTTCACCCCTCCACTTT
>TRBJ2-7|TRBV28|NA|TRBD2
CASTRAGDLYEQYF
TGTGCCAGCACCCGAGCGGGAGACCTCTACGAGCAGTACTTC
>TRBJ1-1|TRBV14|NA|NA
CASSQDGMGAFF
TGTGCCAGCAGCCAAGATGGTATGGGCGCTTTCTTT
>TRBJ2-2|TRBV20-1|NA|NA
CSAIYVNTGELFF
TGCAGTGCTATCTATGTGAACACCGGGGAGCTGTTTTTT
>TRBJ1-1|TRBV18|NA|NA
CASSTSIETEAFF
TGTGCCAGCTCAACCTCGATAGAGACTGAAGCTTTCTTT
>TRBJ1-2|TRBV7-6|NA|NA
CASSDPGTPNYGYTF
TGTGCCAGCAGCGATCCCGGGACCCCTAACTATGGCTACACCTTC
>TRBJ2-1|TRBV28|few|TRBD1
CASSVEDRDKVDEQFF
TGTGCCAGCAGTGTCGAGGACAGGGACAAGGTCGATGAGCAGTTCTTC
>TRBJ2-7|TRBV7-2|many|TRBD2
CASSIALAGDGYEQYF
TGTGCCAGCAGCATCGCTCTAGCGGGAGATGGCTACGAGCAGTACTTC